This TCR beta chain was captured in a study of cytomegalovirus exposure and HLA in healthy donors (dated by TCRdb to about 2017). For the wider study: According to an earlier analysis of around 600 of the donors, some 180 million T cells yielded 120 million or so unique TCR beta sequences and about 300 Gb of sequence data. An early release that covered 500 to 800 HLA-typed donors contained approximately 300 gigabases of sequencing data and about 84 million unique TCR sequences. Among the roughly 400 genotyped donors, approximately 82% belonged to the genetic ancestry cluster associated with self-reported Caucasian donors. The study was designed to test whether signatures of past pathogen exposure could be identified by cataloging public T cell receptors. The study used immunosequencing to profile the T cell repertoires of 666 subjects and linked those repertoires to cytomegalovirus serostatus. Along with the roughly 610-subject first cohort, a separate validation cohort of over a hundred different subjects was used. The study combined high-throughput TCR immunosequencing, statistical association of individual TCRs with disease status, and machine learning to predict cytomegalovirus infection status. A later analysis re-analyzed previously published TCR beta repertoires from 660 or so donors and added high-resolution HLA genotyping to study TCR occurrence patterns. Rather than drawing on any new phenotypic data, the later analysis identified candidate immune exposures from TCR beta sequences and the way those sequences occurred across donors. An earlier analysis of 500 to 650 of the donors applied high-throughput TCR beta sequencing to assess whether each TCR beta V gene segment acted as functional or pseudogenic. Donor age, sex, ethnicity and CMV serostatus were collected together with the repertoire data. In a later genetic analysis, genome-wide SNP genotypes for about three fifths of the 666 donors were used, and that subset was treated as a discovery cohort. All discovery cohort repertoires had been generated using a single sequencing platform. HLA typing covered class I and class II loci at four-digit resolution. Typing coverage differed by locus: A, B, C, DRB1 and DQB1 were typed in roughly 620-640 donors, DQA1 in around 500, DPA1 in around 600, and DPB1 in just under 490. Roughly 5 DR-DQ haplotypes were handled as single units for association and clustering because linkage in the cohort was strong. On average, approximately 250,000 unique TCR beta nucleotide sequences were sequenced per donor among 398 genotyped donors of the cohort, with about 19% of those sequences being non-productive. Points the paper makes about the study in general: A later analysis found that most CMV-associated TCR beta chains appeared HLA-restricted, with HLA associations seemingly driven largely by CMV exposure. The study listed 150 to 200 TCR beta chains as associated with cytomegalovirus. Immune exposure information for the cohort was limited to CMV serostatus. A later analysis found that TCR association rates varied across HLA loci, with DRB1 alleles showing the most associated TCRs and HLA-C alleles the fewest. Across donors, most TCR sequences were observed very rarely, whereas some public TCRs were present in many individuals. According to a later analysis, parvovirus B19, influenza, CMV and Epstein-Barr virus appeared linked to several top co-occurrence clusters. The sequencing pipeline was judged likely to have produced a cluster of highly shared sequence variants as a technical artifact. In an earlier analysis of roughly 500 of the donors, most TCR beta V segments appeared in productive rearrangements about 90% or about 30% of the time, broadly matching IMGT annotations. Only TCR beta chains were sequenced in this cohort, and the absence of alpha or paired-chain data limited detectable features. A later analysis found that HLA-associated TCR beta chains were more clonally expanded and had lower generation probabilities than equally common non-associated chains. Correlated functional status among segregating V segments might be attributable to linkage disequilibrium, but an unknown experimental factor could not be ruled out. In a later analysis, 15,000 to 20,000 TCR beta sequences were associated with specific HLA alleles at a false discovery rate of 0.05. Roughly uniform sequencing depth across donors was assumed in presence/absence analyses, although this assumption may not hold. A further reported finding was that TCR beta sequences accurately predicted the HLA-A and HLA-B alleles for most subjects in the first cohort. HLA typing was unavailable for some donors at each locus, so association tests used only the typed subset. Cytomegalovirus status was reported to be diagnosed by the classifier with high specificity and sensitivity in both the original and validation cohorts. In a later genetic analysis, fewer N-insertions in productive TCRs were reported among donors in an Asian-associated ancestry cluster than the approximately 670-donor mean. According to the authors, the approach could potentially be generalized to other disease states and immunological phenotypes. When HLA alleles, especially DR and DQ, strongly co-occurred, TCR associations were difficult to assign to individual alleles. In a later genetic analysis, a missense DCLRE1C variant was associated with V-gene and J-gene trimming of TCR beta chains, and the association was replicated in an independent cohort. In vitro tests confirmed that a few of the cytomegalovirus-associated TCR beta chains recognize cytomegalovirus antigens. The earlier analysis of nearly 600 of the donors excluded roughly 17 rarely observed V segments, including chromosome 9 orphons, because counts were too low.

The receptor library was made with the immunoSEQ multiplex PCR assay. For the multiplex PCR, a mixture combining 60 forward primers for TCR Vbeta segments and 13 reverse primers for TCR Jbeta segments was used. The CDR3 region of rearranged TCR beta genes was amplified from genomic DNA with a multiplex PCR assay. The Illumina HiSeq System was used to sequence the amplified TCR beta libraries as 87-base-pair reads. The source study handled its data this way. A later analysis counted approximately 84 million unique TCR beta chains across the 500 to 850 repertoires, and 9 million to 14 million of these chains were shared by at least two donors. A nearest-neighbor algorithm error-corrected the raw reads and collapsed the reads into unique sequences, merging closely related sequences to remove PCR and sequencing errors. V, D and J gene segments were assigned by aligning CDR3 sequences to IMGT reference sequences. Each retained sequence needed at least a six-nucleotide match to both a V gene segment and a J gene segment. A rearrangement was called productive if the CDR3 had no stop codons and remained in frame with V and J, and every other rearrangement was called non-productive. Following IMGT convention, CDR3 was defined as the stretch from the second conserved V-encoded cysteine to the conserved J-encoded phenylalanine. The earlier analysis of 500 to 750 of the donors excluded any sequence lacking an unambiguous match to a single V gene segment. An earlier analysis of 550 to 650 of the donors classified V segments as functional when productive rearrangements were above 56.7% and as segregating when the standard deviation between donors was above 5%. A statistical classification framework was developed to diagnose cytomegalovirus status using the catalog of TCR beta chain sequences. A later analysis assigned V and J genes by comparing TCR nucleotide sequences with IMGT/GENE-DB human TR gene sequences. The TCRdist pipeline was used in a later analysis to assign CDR3 sequences and most-parsimonious VDJ recombination scenarios. A later analysis defined each TCR beta chain by its CDR3 amino acid sequence plus V-gene family, and excluded reads lacking a unique V-gene family. A later analysis removed roughly 590 highly shared, low-generation-probability nucleotide sequences to deal with suspected cross-contamination and a sequencing artifact. In a later analysis, a clonal expansion index for each public chain was calculated from normalized within-repertoire ranks of inferred template counts. In a later analysis, generation probabilities were computed with a VDJ recombination model fitted to out-of-frame rearrangements, and the resulting probabilities were checked against IGoR. In a later analysis, hypergeometric tests were used to score TCR-TCR, TCR-HLA and TCR-CMV co-occurrence, with a repertoire-size bias correction applied to TCR pairs. False discovery rates were estimated in a later analysis by permuting HLA or CMV assignments 20 times. In a later analysis, co-occurring TCRs were grouped using DBSCAN, with TCRdist sequence similarity added in when clustering inside HLA-allele-positive subsets. Repertoires with fewer than 30,000 or more than 120,000 public chains, plus five repertoires with anomalous nucleotide sharing, were excluded from co-occurrence clustering. The table comes from immuneACCESS by way of TCRdb, which keeps in-frame sequences with V and J called. Part of the clones is missing from these tables; in studies checked, under half for an unresolved V gene and the rest for unknown reasons. D and trimming come from the DNA, and the V and J calls and clone size come from that table. The sample table lists 120,000 or so clones, over 65% of them with a count of one. The ten largest clones capture 1.8% of the sample.

With regard to this clone: What antigen it recognizes has not been identified. Per-base quality was not reported, and no clone a single base away is much larger than it.

In total, 630 or so healthy bone marrow donors made up the cohort. Cohort members were all nominally healthy when sampled, although unrecorded immune exposures were likely present. The donor was CMV seronegative and was included in the group of a few hundred seronegative cohort members. Each donor provided a peripheral blood sample, and peripheral blood mononuclear cells were used for TCR beta sequencing. The Qiagen DNeasy Blood Extraction Kit was used to extract genomic DNA from the blood cell samples. The sequence derives from a man aged 18 to 35 in good health and CMV-seronegative. Sequenced material: PBMCs.

The CDR3 region: CASSTVGGGWYTQYF. The nucleotide sequence is TGTGCCAGCAGCACTGTAGGGGGGGGCTGGTATACGCAGTATTTT. The rearranged chain carries TRBV6-1 and TRBJ2-3; the D region possibly corresponds to TRBD2 (7 bases align). Per the germline V gene, MNHNS is the CDR1 and SASEGT is the CDR2. The CDR3 runs 15 residues from the cysteine to the phenylalanine. The only DNA kept is the CDR3, 45 bases in frame from the first base. Between the V and J ends, shortened by 6 bases and 7 bases respectively, the junction contains 20 bases.